Below, 11 T cell receptor beta chains from the same sample are listed, as sequenced in a study of cytomegalovirus exposure and HLA in healthy donors. A multiplex PCR was run with 60 Vbeta primers and 13 Jbeta primers. The method was immunoSEQ multiplex PCR; TCRdb's version includes in-frame clones alone and lacks a portion of them. Found here are about 160,000 clones, 65% to 80% of them singletons; the top ten hold around 4%. Source material: PBMCs. These receptors were obtained from a man aged 40-50 years in good health and CMV-seronegative.

To note about this clone: A clone one base away is much larger, so this may be a read error. This chain links TRBV2 with TRBJ2-7; D gene ambiguous. The germline V gene encodes CDR1 SNHLY and CDR2 FYNNEI. This CDR3 is built from 11 residues. V lost 3 bases, J lost 4 bases, and 4 bases lay in between. The CDR3, as DNA: TGTGCCAGCAGTGAGAGGTACGAGCAGTACTTC. Its translation is CASSERYEQYF.

The rearrangement joins TRBV6-1 to TRBJ2-6; D may be TRBD1 (6 bases). Germline-derived CDR1 and CDR2 are MNHNS and SASEGT. The V end lost 5 bases, the J end lost 2 bases, and 10 bases lay between the germline ends. This CDR3 is 15 amino acids long. CDR3 loop: CASSTEGAGANVLTF. For the CDR3, the DNA is TGTGCCAGCAGTACTGAGGGGGCTGGGGCCAACGTCCTGACTTTC.

V is TRBV10-3 and J is TRBJ2-1, with D uncertain. V dropped 3 bases and J dropped 8 bases, with 8 bases sitting between them. Germline V gene lookup returns CDR1 ENHRY and CDR2 SYGVKD. This CDR3 is built from 12 residues. CDR3 coding DNA: TGTGCCATCAGTGAATTAGAAGATGAGCAGTTCTTC. It specifies CAISELEDEQFF.

The sample holds a few counts of this clone. The chain recombines TRBV5-1 with TRBJ2-5; 8 bases are a match to TRBD2. With the DNA end fitting TRBJ2-7 better, the J assignment may be wrong. Germline V gene lookup returns CDR1 SGHRS and CDR2 YFSETQ. The CDR3 runs 16 residues. The CDR3 spells CASSFGGGGQTYEQYF. CDR3 nucleotides: TGCGCCAGCAGCTTCGGGGGGGGTGGGCAAACCTACGAGCAGTACTTC.

The chain combines TRBV18 with TRBJ2-7, with D maybe TRBD1 (6 bases). Germline assignment: CDR1 KGHSH and CDR2 LQKENI. This CDR3 contains 19 residues. The ends were cut back, 8 bases at V and 2 bases at J, with 31 bases in the middle. The CDR3 coding sequence is TGTGCCAGCCACTCACCGGCGCAGGAAAGAGGGAAGGGGGCCTACGAGCAGTACTTC. Its protein product is CASHSPAQERGKGAYEQYF.

This clone came up a few times. The rearrangement links TRBV6-5 to TRBJ2-3, with 9 bases aligning to TRBD2. CDR3 length: 14 amino acids. Trimming at V came to 5 bases and at J to 5 bases, leaving 5 bases not matched to a gene. CDR1 and CDR2 (germline): MNHEY, SVGAGI. CDR3 nucleotide sequence: TGTGCCAGCAGTACGGGACTAGCTGGAGATACGCAGTATTTT. Residues: CASSTGLAGDTQYF.

CDR3 sequence: CAIQGAGDNSPLHF. The CDR3 bases are TGTGCCATCCAGGGGGCAGGCGATAATTCACCCCTCCACTTT. The chain joins TRBV10-3 to TRBJ1-6; 8 bases align to TRBD1. The CDR3 covers 14 residues. The trim removed 8 bases at V and 5 bases at J, leaving 5 bases unmatched. Germline CDR1 ENHRY, CDR2 SYGVKD.

The rearrangement joins TRBV5-4 to TRBJ2-3; TRBD2 agrees at 8 bases. V shed 2 bases, J shed 5 bases, and the junction held 4 bases outside the gene matches. Germline V lookup: CDR1 SGHNT, CDR2 YYREEE (reference sequence). The CDR3 runs to 14 residues. The CDR3 coding sequence is TGTGCCAGCAGCTTCGGGGGGGCCGAAGATACGCAGTATTTT. Amino acids: CASSFGGAEDTQYF.

This clone was seen a handful of times. The chain links TRBV9 to TRBJ2-5, with D uncertain. Matching the DNA end better, TRBJ2-7 makes the J call doubtful. The CDR3 has 14 residues. The germline CDR1 and CDR2 sequences are SGDLS and YYNGEE. CDR3 in amino acids: CASSVAPSAYEQYF. The CDR3, as DNA: TGTGCCAGCAGCGTAGCTCCCAGCGCCTACGAGCAGTACTTC.

This clone appeared a single time. The chain joins TRBV6-1 to TRBJ2-3, with TRBD2 matching 10 bases. The junction had 6 bases not matched to a gene; V was cut back by 2 bases and J by 1 base. The germline CDR1 and CDR2 sequences are MNHNS and SASEGT. The CDR3 spans 17 residues. CDR3 coding DNA: TGTGCCAGCAGTGAAAGAGAGCTAGCGGGGGGCACAGATACGCAGTATTTT. This gives the protein CASSERELAGGTDTQYF.

The rearrangement links TRBV9 to TRBJ2-1, with 9 bases that match TRBD2. Looked up from germline, CDR1 is SGDLS and CDR2 is YYNGEE. The CDR3 is 15 residues long. V trimming: 2 bases; J trimming: 2 bases; junction bases outside the gene matches: 2. The CDR3 DNA follows: TGTGCCAGCAGCGTTTCTAGCGGGGCCTACAATGAGCAGTTCTTC. This translates into CASSVSSGAYNEQFF.